The 15 T cell receptor beta chains below were found in one sample sequenced in a study of siplizumab effects on memory and regulatory T cells (dated by TCRdb to the late 2010s). The library was obtained by the immunoSEQ multiplex PCR assay. Here the immuneACCESS table is served through TCRdb, limited to in-frame sequences with V and J called. Missing clones are a known gap in these copies; in checked studies unresolved V genes cover under half, and the rest lacks a known reason. The sample table shows 85,000 to 130,000 clones, and roughly nine tenths are seen once. The top ten clones comprise 0.55% to 0.85% of the sample. The material sequenced was Tregs sorted from blood. These receptor sequences come from a human donor in good health.

Details on this clone: Other DNA sequences in the same sample also yield this CDR3. The V call is TRBV18, the J call TRBJ1-5; D remains unclear. Trimming removed 2 bases at V and 1 base at J, with 6 bases between. Germline CDR1 and CDR2: KGHSH and LQKENI. The CDR3 spans 14 residues. DNA for the CDR3: TGTGCCAGCTCACCATCGGGGAGCAATCAGCCCCAGCATTTT. Amino acids: CASSPSGSNQPQHF.

The gene calls are TRBV4-1 and TRBJ2-7; a weak D match, TRBD1 (6 bases). Trimming stripped 4 bases from V and 2 bases from J, with 18 bases between. CDR3 size: 16 residues. Germline V lookup: CDR1 MGHRA, CDR2 YSYEKL. The CDR3 coding sequence is TGCGCCAGCAGCCCACCCCGGGACACCGGGCCCTACGAGCAGTACTTC. Amino acids: CASSPPRDTGPYEQYF.

This clone was seen just once. V gene TRBV15 combines with J gene TRBJ1-5; D ambiguous. The V gene lost 1 base and the J gene lost 6 bases, with 16 bases spanning the gap. This CDR3 region has 16 residues. CDR1 LNHNV and CDR2 YYDKDF come from the germline V gene (reference sequence). This CDR3 reads CATSRGYLGIGQPQHF. In nucleotides, the CDR3 is TGTGCCACCAGCAGAGGGTACCTCGGGATAGGTCAGCCCCAGCATTTT.

This clone was recorded once. The chain employs TRBV5-1 and TRBJ1-1; TRBD1 is a possible D gene (6 bases). V was shortened by 4 bases and J by 2 bases, with 12 bases between the two germline ends. The CDR3 has 14 amino acids. Germline V gene sequence: CDR1 SGHRS, CDR2 YFSETQ. The CDR3 region has the DNA TGCGCCAGCAGCCTTAAAGGGGGAAACACTGAAGCTTTCTTT. This translates into CASSLKGGNTEAFF.

The V call is TRBV5-4, the J call TRBJ1-1; no reliable D call. The V end was cut by 0 bases, the J end by 2 bases, with 8 bases between. Germline V gene lookup returns CDR1 SGHNT and CDR2 YYREEE (reference sequence). This CDR3 has 14 residues. For the CDR3, the DNA is TGTGCCAGCAGCTTGGCGGCGGTAAACACTGAAGCTTTCTTT. Translating it yields CASSLAAVNTEAFF.

The genes are TRBV10-2 and TRBJ1-1; TRBD1 is a possible D gene (6 bases). V dropped 6 bases and J dropped 1 base, with 9 bases sitting between them. Germline CDR1 and CDR2: WSHSY and SAAADI. The CDR3 contains 13 residues. The CDR3 protein is CASRGAGNTEAFF. Written as DNA, the CDR3 is TGCGCCAGCAGGGGGGCGGGGAACACTGAAGCTTTCTTT.

The chain joins TRBV6-6 to TRBJ2-5; the D is unclear. The CDR3 consists of 14 residues. Germline assignment: CDR1 MNHNY and CDR2 SVGAGI (reference sequence). The V end was cut by 2 bases, the J end by 4 bases, with 11 bases between. In DNA form, the CDR3 reads TGTGCCAGCAGTTACACCCTCGATGGAGAGACCCAGTACTTC. Residues: CASSYTLDGETQYF.

This chain connects TRBV5-1 to TRBJ1-3; unclear D gene. Trimming removed 0 bases from V and 0 bases from J, with 13 bases in between. CDR1 SGHRS and CDR2 YFSETQ come from the germline V gene. This CDR3 comprises 17 residues. The CDR3: CASSLVLLRDSGNTIYF. CDR3 in DNA: TGCGCCAGCAGCTTGGTGTTGCTCCGGGACTCTGGAAACACCATATATTTT.

This clone has only one observation. This rearrangement joins TRBV7-2 to TRBJ2-7; perhaps TRBD2 as D (5 bases). The germline V and J ends were trimmed by 2 bases and 2 bases, with 13 bases remaining between them. The germline V gene encodes CDR1 SGHTA and CDR2 FQGNSA. The CDR3 has 15 amino acids. This CDR3 is CASSLLFQRTYEQYF. The CDR3 bases are TGTGCCAGCAGCTTATTATTTCAGCGGACCTACGAGCAGTACTTC. Using reference TRBV7-2 and TRBJ2-7 for the parts outside the CDR3, the full variable domain is GAGVSQSPSNKVTEKGKDVELRCDPISGHTALYWYRQSLGQGLEFLIYFQGNSAPDKSGLPSDRFSAERTGGSVSTLTIQRTQQEDSAVYLCASSLLFQRTYEQYFGPGTRLTVT.

In this sample, this clone turned up once. V usage is TRBV5-1 and J usage is TRBJ1-4; tentatively, D is TRBD1 (6 bases). The CDR3 runs to 15 residues. V lost 0 bases and J 7 bases, leaving 13 bases between the germline ends. Germline V CDR1 and CDR2: SGHRS, YFSETQ. CDR3 sequence reads: CASSLAGGGGEKLFF. Written as DNA, the CDR3 is TGCGCCAGCAGCTTGGCCGGGGGAGGGGGTGAAAAACTGTTTTTT.

This chain's CDR3 is CASSLQGIDEKLFF. The CDR3 DNA reads TGCGCCAGCAGCTTGCAGGGAATAGATGAAAAACTGTTTTTT. V and J are TRBV5-1 and TRBJ1-4, with D perhaps TRBD1 (5 bases). Trimming cost V 1 base and J 6 bases, with 10 bases left between them. CDR3 length: 14 amino acids. Germline V lookup: CDR1 SGHRS, CDR2 YFSETQ.

The chain employs TRBV6-1 and TRBJ1-2; D is possibly TRBD1 (5 bases). CDR3 length equals 12 residues. The germline gives CDR1 MNHNS, CDR2 SASEGT. Trimming shortened V by 4 bases and J by 3 bases, and 6 bases separated the two germline ends. The CDR3 here is CASSATDYGYTF. For the CDR3, the DNA is TGTGCCAGCAGTGCGACAGACTATGGCTACACCTTC.

This clone has a single count. The gene calls are TRBV27 and TRBJ2-1, with D perhaps TRBD2 (7 bases). The CDR3 spans 14 residues. Per germline, CDR1 MNHEY and CDR2 SMNVEV (reference sequence). The V end lost 6 bases, the J end lost 8 bases, and 17 bases lay between the germline ends. CDR3 loop: CASSRGRGGHEQFF. CDR3 nucleotide sequence: TGTGCCAGCAGCCGTGGGAGGGGGGGCCATGAGCAGTTCTTC.

The chain combines TRBV5-1 with TRBJ1-4; D ambiguous. CDR3 length equals 15 residues. The V and J ends lost 3 bases and 0 bases respectively, with 9 bases between them. CDR1 SGHRS and CDR2 YFSETQ come from the germline V gene. The CDR3 is CASSSSDATNEKLFF. The CDR3, as DNA: TGCGCCAGCAGCTCGTCAGACGCAACTAATGAAAAACTGTTTTTT.

The chain joins TRBV5-1 to TRBJ2-7; perhaps TRBD1 as D (6 bases). Trimming cost V 3 bases and J 2 bases, with 6 bases left between them. Germline V lookup: CDR1 SGHRS, CDR2 YFSETQ. This CDR3 comprises 12 residues. The CDR3 sequence is CASSSGAYEQYF. The CDR3 DNA sequence: TGCGCCAGCAGCTCAGGGGCCTACGAGCAGTACTTC.